This T cell receptor beta chain is drawn from a study of T cell responses to AZD1222 COVID-19 vaccine. As for the study in general: Pooling of second doses given at about 4 or about 12 weeks was done. Study-wide points: Donors were chiefly white British, with a greater number of females, and clonal diversity was perhaps underestimated. Once two AZD1222 doses were given, Spike-specific TCR breadth and depth went up. At study baseline, merely more than 5 AZD1222 recipients were seropositive.

This clone showed up just once. As yet, its antigen is unknown. Measured with immunoSEQ multiplex PCR; TCRdb has only the in-frame clones, and not every one. The data show about 130,000 clones, with 80% to 90% seen just once and less than 2% held by the top ten. There are 14 residues in the CDR3. Trimming removed 1 base from V and 1 base from J, with 7 bases in between. Per germline, CDR1 SEHNR and CDR2 FQNEAQ (reference sequence). The source material was peripheral blood, sampled on day 0 of AZD1222 vaccination. This sequence originates from an adult in good health. The chain couples TRBV7-9 to TRBJ1-1; D is undetermined. The CDR3 reads CASSLVAGNTEAFF. DNA of the CDR3: TGTGCCAGCAGCTTAGTAGCAGGGAACACTGAAGCTTTCTTT. The full variable domain, its missing parts supplied by reference TRBV7-9 and TRBJ1-1, is DTGVSQNPRHKITKRGQNVTFRCDPISEHNRLYWYRQTLGQGPEFLTYFQNEAQLEKSRLLSDRFSAERPKGSFSTLEIQRTEQGDSAMYLCASSLVAGNTEAFFGQGTRLTVV.